This T cell receptor (beta chain) came from a study of blood T cell repertoires in COVID-19. Study in general: Collection of acute and convalescent COVID-19 samples took place in the United States, Italy and Spain. Sources were T cells, B-cell-depleted T cells, or PBMCs; the material itself was cDNA or gDNA.

As handled by the study authors: Amplifying reference gene primers gave estimates of nucleated cell counts. Only in-frame clones appear in the TCRdb table, and some are missing; sequencing was by immunoSEQ multiplex PCR. The V and J calls and clone size are taken from that table; D and trimming were inferred from the DNA. This table has about 220,000 clones, 86% appearing once. Enrollees, roughly 18 to 89 years old, lived in roughly 24 US areas. This CDR3 has 13 residues. The V end was cut by 2 bases, the J end by 1 base, with 5 bases between. Per germline, CDR1 SGHVS and CDR2 FNYEAQ. Source material: PBMCs or T cells enriched from blood (not recorded which). The source of this sequence is a woman between 35 and 50 years old with acute COVID-19. The rearrangement links TRBV7-6 to TRBJ1-1, with D hard to call. As DNA, the CDR3 is TGTGCCAGCAGCTTATCAGGGAACACTGAAGCTTTCTTT. Its translation is CASSLSGNTEAFF. Full variable domain (remainder filled in from reference TRBV7-6 and TRBJ1-1): GAGVSQSPRYKVTKRGQDVALRCDPISGHVSLYWYRQALGQGPEFLTYFNYEAQQDKSGLPNDRFSAERPEGSISTLTIQRTEQRDSAMYRCASSLSGNTEAFFGQGTRLTVV.